This TCR beta chain is drawn from a study of blood T cell repertoires in COVID-19. The wider study: PBMCs, B-cell-depleted T cells, or T cells were the source of the cDNA or gDNA that made up the material.

Only in-frame clones appear in the TCRdb table, and some are missing; sequencing was by immunoSEQ multiplex PCR. The sample holds some 230,000 clones; about 85% are singletons and the top ten take around 0.97%. Germline V lookup: CDR1 SGHTA, CDR2 FQGNSA. This CDR3 spans 15 amino acids. The V end was cut by 1 base, the J end by 3 bases, with 10 bases between. Sequencing was done on a sample of peripheral blood. The gene calls are TRBV7-2 and TRBJ1-3; D is unclear. The clonotype was recovered from a man aged 40-49 years with acute or convalescent COVID-19. CDR3 bases: TGTGCCAGCAGCTTAGGTCCTACTGGTGGAAACACCATATATTTT. This sequence encodes CASSLGPTGGNTIYF.